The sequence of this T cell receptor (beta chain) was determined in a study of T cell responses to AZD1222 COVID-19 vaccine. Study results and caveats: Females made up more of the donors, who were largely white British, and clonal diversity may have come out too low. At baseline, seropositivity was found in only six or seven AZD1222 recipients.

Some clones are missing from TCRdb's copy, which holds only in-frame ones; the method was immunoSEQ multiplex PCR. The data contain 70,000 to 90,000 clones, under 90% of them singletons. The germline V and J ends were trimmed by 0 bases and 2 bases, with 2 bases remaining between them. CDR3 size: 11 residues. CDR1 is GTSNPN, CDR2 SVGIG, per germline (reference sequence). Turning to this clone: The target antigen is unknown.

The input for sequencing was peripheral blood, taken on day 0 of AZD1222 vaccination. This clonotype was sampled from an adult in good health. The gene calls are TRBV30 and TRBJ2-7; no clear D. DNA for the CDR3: TGTGCCTGGAGTGTAGCCTACGAGCAGTACTTC. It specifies CAWSVAYEQYF.